This TCR beta chain was sequenced during a study of blood T cell repertoires in COVID-19. Study summary: Specimens from acute and convalescent COVID-19 originated in the United States, Italy and Spain.

This CDR3 region has 14 residues. Unmatched junction bases numbered 6, after V lost 4 bases and J lost 3 bases. Germline loops: CDR1 PRHDT, CDR2 FYEKMQ (reference sequence). Libraries were prepared by immunoSEQ multiplex PCR; TCRdb keeps only in-frame clonotypes and omits some of them. The top ten clones hold about 14% of a sample with tens of thousands of clones, 85% to 90% of them seen once. The rearrangement links TRBV13 to TRBJ2-7; 7 bases align to TRBD1. Sequenced input: peripheral blood. The source is a woman in her sixties or seventies with acute or convalescent COVID-19. This CDR3 is CASSSRQGVYEQYV. CDR3 DNA sequence: TGTGCCAGCAGCTCAAGACAGGGAGTCTACGAGCAGTACGTC.